Below, 14 T cell receptor beta chains from the same sample are listed, as sequenced in a study of chemoradiotherapy in HPV16-positive cancers. The table came from immunoSEQ multiplex PCR; TCRdb's copy has only in-frame clones and leaves some out. The table includes around 12,000 clones, roughly 89% detected once. The sample in question was blood, obtained from a patient who underwent chemoradiotherapy. Receptors were obtained from a human donor with HPV-associated anogenital cancer.

This chain connects TRBV7-9 to TRBJ2-3; D remains ambiguous. V lost 5 bases, J lost 4 bases, and 10 bases lay in between. This CDR3 has 13 residues. Looked up from germline, CDR1 is SEHNR and CDR2 is FQNEAQ (reference sequence). The CDR3 is CASSEKGPDTQYF. The CDR3 coding sequence is TGTGCCAGCAGCGAAAAGGGTCCAGATACGCAGTATTTT.

This chain links TRBV13 with TRBJ2-7, with TRBD1 matching over 8 bases. The CDR3 is 15 amino acids. The germline gives CDR1 PRHDT, CDR2 FYEKMQ (reference sequence). V lost 6 bases, J lost 5 bases, and 12 bases stayed unmatched. In nucleotides, the CDR3 is TGTGCCAGCAGGCTCTCCTTGGACAGGGAGCACGAGCAGTACTTC. Its protein product is CASRLSLDREHEQYF. The entire variable domain, with the rest obtained from reference TRBV13 and TRBJ2-7, is as follows: AAGVIQSPRHLIKEKRETATLKCYPIPRHDTVYWYQQGPGQDPQFLISFYEKMQSDKGSIPDRFSAQQFSDYHSELNMSSLELGDSALYFCASRLSLDREHEQYFGPGTRLTVT.

The V call is TRBV13, the J call TRBJ2-1; 10 positions match TRBD1. There are 15 residues in the CDR3. Germline loops: CDR1 PRHDT, CDR2 FYEKMQ (reference sequence). V trimming: 5 bases; J trimming: 6 bases; junction bases outside the gene matches: 7. CDR3 DNA sequence: TGTGCCAGCAGCCGCCCCGGGACAGGGGTCAATGAGCAGTTCTTC. Its translation: CASSRPGTGVNEQFF.

The gene calls are TRBV9 and TRBJ2-1; the D gene is possibly TRBD2 (7 bases). Per the germline V gene, CDR1 is SGDLS and CDR2 is YYNGEE. Trimming took off 0 bases at V and 5 bases at J, with 21 bases between the two ends. The CDR3 totals 18 residues. The CDR3 loop reads CASSVAQGGGPFHNEQFF. The CDR3 DNA reads TGTGCCAGCAGCGTAGCTCAAGGGGGGGGGCCTTTCCACAATGAGCAGTTCTTC.

CDR3 bases: TGCGCCAGCAGTCAACCCGGGACCGGAGGGCAGACCCAGTACTTC. Translating it yields CASSQPGTGGQTQYF. This chain uses TRBV23-1 with TRBJ2-5; D is perhaps TRBD2 (6 bases). TRBV23-1 is assigned to the ORF class and has an uncertain function. The CDR3 totals 15 residues. V gave up 2 bases and J gave up 6 bases, with 16 bases separating them.

The rearrangement joins TRBV7-6 to TRBJ1-2; weak D call: TRBD1 (5 bases). The CDR3 has 15 residues. Per germline, CDR1 SGHVS and CDR2 FNYEAQ. V was trimmed by 1 base and J by 1 base, leaving 10 bases between them. The CDR3, as DNA: TGTGCCAGCAGCTTAGGCGGGGGGAATAACTATGGCTACACCTTC. Translation gives CASSLGGGNNYGYTF.

The chain uses TRBV28 and TRBJ1-1, with D uncertain. V lost 6 bases, J lost 4 bases, and 9 bases lay in between. The CDR3 length is 12 residues. Germline assignment: CDR1 MDHEN and CDR2 SYDVKM. The CDR3 region is CASSPYRTEAFF. CDR3 coding DNA: TGTGCCAGCAGCCCTTACCGCACTGAAGCTTTCTTT.

This clone has more than one count but fewer than ten. V and J are TRBV7-9 and TRBJ1-4, with D tentatively TRBD1 (6 bases). CDR3 length: 14 amino acids. The V gene's germline CDR1 is SEHNR and CDR2 FQNEAQ (reference sequence). The ends were cut back, 3 bases at V and 7 bases at J, with 12 bases in the middle. The CDR3 sequence is CASSFWDNPEKLFF. CDR3 nucleotides: TGTGCCAGCAGCTTTTGGGACAACCCTGAAAAACTGTTTTTT.

The chain employs TRBV2 and TRBJ1-4, with 10 nucleotides matching TRBD1. CDR1 and CDR2 (germline): SNHLY, FYNNEI. The CDR3 loop spans 14 amino acids. V shed 8 bases and J 5 bases; nucleotides not matched to a gene: 5. The CDR3 is CASVRDRGNEKLFF. CDR3 sequence (DNA): TGTGCCAGCGTCCGGGACAGGGGCAATGAAAAACTGTTTTTT.

The chain carries TRBV19 and TRBJ1-1; D is ambiguous. Deletions cut 7 bases from V and 1 base from J, with 10 bases between. This CDR3 is 13 amino acids long. The germline CDR1 and CDR2 sequences are LNHDA and SQIVND (reference sequence). This chain's CDR3 is CASTKIPNTEAFF. In DNA, the CDR3 is TGTGCCAGTACCAAGATCCCGAACACTGAAGCTTTCTTT.

This chain uses TRBV6-1 with TRBJ1-1; D is uncertain. Trimming left V 2 bases short and J 2 bases short, with 3 bases between. The CDR3 runs to 12 residues. Germline V gene data show CDR1 as MNHNS and CDR2 as SASEGT. The CDR3 DNA follows: TGTGCCAGCAGTGAACTCAACACTGAAGCTTTCTTT. This codes for CASSELNTEAFF.

This chain uses TRBV18 with TRBJ2-1; D not resolved. This CDR3 has 10 residues. CDR1 and CDR2 (germline): KGHSH, LQKENI. V lost 5 bases and J lost 9, with 5 bases in between. CDR3 in DNA: TGTGCCAGCTCAGGGATTGAGCAGTTCTTC. Amino acid sequence: CASSGIEQFF.

This rearrangement joins TRBV27 to TRBJ1-2, with D possibly matching TRBD1 (6 bases). Trimming removed 3 bases from V and 4 bases from J, with 12 bases in between. The CDR3 contains 14 residues. Germline-derived CDR1 and CDR2 are MNHEY and SMNVEV (reference sequence). This CDR3 reads CASSFTGSGYGYTF. The CDR3 DNA reads TGTGCCAGCAGTTTCACAGGGTCTGGCTATGGCTACACCTTC.

V gene TRBV28 combines with J gene TRBJ1-2, with 12 bases lining up with TRBD1. This CDR3 has 15 amino acids. Unmatched junction bases numbered 7, after V lost 3 bases and J lost 8 bases. Germline V CDR1 and CDR2: MDHEN, SYDVKM. The CDR3 coding sequence is TGTGCCAGCAGTTTCACGGGACAGGGGGCAGGGGGCTACACCTTC. This encodes CASSFTGQGAGGYTF.